The 7 T cell receptor beta chains given below trace back to one sample, sequenced in a study of T cell repertoires in cytomegalovirus infection. TCRdb processed the reads anew with MiXCR; each CDR3 protein has one entry. The repertoire has around 140,000 distinct CDR3 sequences, around 30% of them found once; the top ten carry around 50%. Which antigens these TCRs recognize remains unknown. Source: CD8+ T cells from cultured PBMCs, taken from culture after CMV antigen stimulation. All receptors come from a human donor in good health (CMV status not recorded). Some clones in this sample may be carry-over from other donors' samples.

The chain is built from TRBV27 and TRBJ2-7; TRBD2 might be the D (6 bases). CDR3 length equals 14 residues. The V and J ends lost 6 bases and 5 bases respectively, with 17 bases between them. Germline CDR1 MNHEY, CDR2 SMNVEV (reference sequence). The chain's CDR3 is CASRLGTPAHEQYF. The DNA for the CDR3 is TGTGCCAGCAGATTAGGGACTCCGGCCCACGAGCAGTACTTC.

This clonotype was seen a few times. The chain uses TRBV7-6 and TRBJ2-7, with 7 bases fitting TRBD2. CDR3 length: 12 residues. Germline CDR1 SGHVS, CDR2 FNYEAQ. J lost 5 bases, V lost 5 bases, and 3 bases had no gene match. The CDR3 protein is CASSPRGDEQYF. In DNA, the CDR3 is TGTGCCAGCAGCCCTCGGGGGGACGAGCAGTACTTC.

This clonotype was seen once. A read error may account for a junction end that differs from germline. The V gene is TRBV6-2 or TRBV6-3, the J gene TRBJ2-7; no firm D call. Germline values: CDR1 MNHEY, CDR2 SVGEGT. The CDR3 spans 18 residues. CDR3 amino acids: CSSSSGYLLGASVYEQYF. The CDR3 nucleotides read TGTTCCAGCAGTTCCGGATATCTCCTCGGCGCATCGGTGTACGAGCAGTACTTC.

A remark on this clonotype: The junction does not match germline at one end; this may be a read error. Here the CDR3 reads CASSLGRGPTGNAIYF. DNA for the CDR3: TGTGCCAGCAGTTTGGGCCGCGGTCCGACTGGAAACGCCATATATTTT. The chain uses TRBV28 and TRBJ1-3; D is undetermined. CDR1 is MDHEN, CDR2 SYDVKM, per germline. This CDR3 spans 16 amino acids.

The chain is built from TRBV10-3 and TRBJ2-7, with D tentatively TRBD2 (5 bases). Trimming stripped 2 bases from V and 3 bases from J, with 8 bases between. CDR1 ENHRY and CDR2 SYGVKD come from the germline V gene. The CDR3 totals 13 residues. CDR3 coding DNA: TGTGCCATCAGTGAGGGACTTCTCTACGAGCAGTACTTC. This translates into CAISEGLLYEQYF.

In its sample, this clonotype was seen many times. The chain couples TRBV7-8 to TRBJ2-1, with D unclear. In germline, CDR1 is SGHVS, CDR2 FQNEAQ. V gave up 1 base and J gave up 0 bases, with 4 bases separating them. The CDR3 sequence is 14 residues long. The CDR3 nucleotides read TGTGCCAGCAGCTTAGGCCCCTCCTACAATGAGCAGTTCTTC. The encoded protein is CASSLGPSYNEQFF.

A note on this clonotype: At one end the junction does not follow the germline gene, possibly because of a read error. The gene calls are TRBV11-2 and TRBJ2-7; no clear D gene. Germline V gives CDR1 SGHAT, CDR2 FQNNGV. This CDR3 region has 12 residues. The CDR3 region has the DNA TGTGCCAGGAGCTCCCCAGCGTACGAGCAGTACTTC. Translation: CARSSPAYEQYF.